Listed below are T cell receptor beta chains from one sample, sequenced in a study of neurological immune-mediated disorders. MiXCR, applied by TCRdb to the 5' RACE reads, yields one record per CDR3 protein. Here the sample spans tens of thousands of distinct CDR3 sequences, 4.5% to 5.5% being singletons. Specimen: PBMCs. Receptors were obtained from a woman in her forties or fifties with multiple sclerosis. The CDR3 runs from the conserved cysteine through the conserved F or W. The D gene is left open where the match is weak. Size values are once, few and many counts, or a class for expanded clones, and some rows have none.

clone size: NA
J gene: TRBJ2-3
D gene: TRBD2
V gene: TRBV20-1
CDR3 protein: CSAERGGSLNTDTQYF
CDR3 DNA: TGCAGTGCGGAGCGGGGGGGCTCCCTTAACACAGATACGCAGTATTTT

clone size: many
J gene: TRBJ1-6
D gene: TRBD1
V gene: TRBV2
CDR3 protein: CASSLMAGTDNSPLHF
CDR3 DNA: TGTGCCAGCAGTCTTATGGCCGGGACAGATAATTCACCCCTCCACTTT

clone size: many
J gene: TRBJ1-5
D gene: NA
V gene: TRBV20-1
CDR3 protein: CSARRGYSNQPQHF
CDR3 DNA: TGCAGTGCTAGACGGGGTTATAGCAATCAGCCCCAGCATTTT

clone size: many
J gene: TRBJ2-5
D gene: NA
V gene: TRBV20-1
CDR3 protein: CSARSGQETQYF
CDR3 DNA: TGCAGTGCTAGGAGCGGACAAGAGACCCAGTACTTC

clone size: many
J gene: TRBJ1-5
D gene: TRBD1
V gene: TRBV20-1
CDR3 protein: CSARGQTNQPQNF
CDR3 DNA: TGCAGTGCTAGGGGACAGACCAATCAGCCCCAGAATTTT

clone size: many
J gene: TRBJ1-2
D gene: TRBD1
V gene: TRBV27
CDR3 protein: CASSSRTGYGYTF
CDR3 DNA: TGTGCCAGCAGTAGCCGGACAGGCTATGGCTACACCTTC

clone size: many
J gene: TRBJ1-5
D gene: NA
V gene: TRBV7-2
CDR3 protein: CASSLFGQPQHF
CDR3 DNA: TGTGCCAGCAGCTTATTCGGACAGCCCCAGCATTTT

clone size: few
J gene: TRBJ1-2
D gene: NA
V gene: TRBV20-1
CDR3 protein: CSARDSGNPYGYTF
CDR3 DNA: TGCAGTGCTAGAGATTCAGGCAATCCCTATGGCTACACCTTC

clone size: many
J gene: TRBJ2-5
D gene: NA
V gene: TRBV5-1
CDR3 protein: CASGRDVGETQYF
CDR3 DNA: TGCGCCAGCGGACGGGACGTTGGAGAGACCCAGTACTTC

clone size: many
J gene: TRBJ2-3
D gene: NA
V gene: TRBV28
CDR3 protein: CASGIPGVTDTQYF
CDR3 DNA: TGTGCCAGCGGAATCCCAGGGGTCACAGATACGCAGTATTTT

clone size: many
J gene: TRBJ1-1
D gene: NA
V gene: TRBV20-1
CDR3 protein: CSAFPAARDRGTEAFF
CDR3 DNA: TGCAGTGCGTTCCCCGCGGCTCGGGACCGGGGCACTGAAGCTTTCTTT

clone size: many
J gene: TRBJ1-3
D gene: NA
V gene: TRBV5-1
CDR3 protein: CASSLVHWGDGNTIYF
CDR3 DNA: TGCGCCAGCAGCTTGGTTCATTGGGGGGACGGAAACACCATATATTTT

clone size: few
J gene: TRBJ1-5
D gene: NA
V gene: TRBV4-3
CDR3 protein: CASSQELAKGNQPQHF
CDR3 DNA: TGCGCCAGCAGCCAAGAATTAGCAAAGGGGAATCAGCCCCAGCATTTT

clone size: many
J gene: TRBJ1-2
D gene: NA
V gene: TRBV3-1
CDR3 protein: CASSHARADGYTF
CDR3 DNA: TGTGCCAGCAGCCACGCAAGAGCGGACGGCTACACCTTC

clone size: many
J gene: TRBJ2-4
D gene: NA
V gene: TRBV12-3/TRBV12-4
CDR3 protein: CASSSAVNLAKNIQYF
CDR3 DNA: TGTGCCAGCAGTTCAGCGGTAAATTTAGCCAAAAACATTCAGTACTTC

clone size: many
J gene: TRBJ1-2
D gene: TRBD1
V gene: TRBV5-1
CDR3 protein: CASSWDSDLGGYTF
CDR3 DNA: TGCGCCAGCAGCTGGGACAGCGATCTAGGGGGCTACACCTTC

clone size: few
J gene: TRBJ2-1
D gene: NA
V gene: TRBV5-6
CDR3 protein: CASSYRSIFSYNEQFF
CDR3 DNA: TGTGCCAGCAGCTACCGCAGTATATTCTCCTACAATGAGCAGTTCTTC

clone size: NA
J gene: TRBJ2-5
D gene: NA
V gene: TRBV29-1
CDR3 protein: CSVGKGGETQYF
CDR3 DNA: TGCAGCGTTGGGAAAGGGGGAGAGACCCAGTACTTC

clone size: many
J gene: TRBJ2-6
D gene: NA
V gene: TRBV20-1
CDR3 protein: CSARGPKGSGANVLTF
CDR3 DNA: TGCAGTGCTAGAGGTCCCAAAGGGTCCGGGGCCAACGTCCTGACTTTC

clone size: many
J gene: TRBJ2-5
D gene: TRBD1
V gene: TRBV9
CDR3 protein: CASGTGEQTQYF
CDR3 DNA: TGTGCCAGCGGGACAGGGGAACAGACCCAGTACTTC

clone size: few
J gene: TRBJ2-5
D gene: TRBD1
V gene: TRBV10-3
CDR3 protein: CAISDLDRRIETQYF
CDR3 DNA: TGTGCCATCAGTGATTTGGACAGGAGAATAGAGACCCAGTACTTC

clone size: many
J gene: TRBJ2-2
D gene: NA
V gene: TRBV6-5
CDR3 protein: CASSYVQLSTGELFF
CDR3 DNA: TGTGCCAGCAGTTATGTACAGCTATCAACCGGGGAGCTGTTTTTT

clone size: many
J gene: TRBJ1-1
D gene: NA
V gene: TRBV20-1
CDR3 protein: CSAAKTGRNTEAFF
CDR3 DNA: TGCAGTGCGGCCAAGACAGGCCGGAACACTGAAGCTTTCTTT

clone size: many
J gene: TRBJ1-4
D gene: NA
V gene: TRBV20-1
CDR3 protein: CSASPYRDRGEKLFF
CDR3 DNA: TGCAGTGCTAGCCCTTACCGGGACCGGGGCGAAAAACTGTTTTTT

clone size: medium-sized
J gene: TRBJ2-1
D gene: NA
V gene: TRBV9
CDR3 protein: CASSASSYNEQFF
CDR3 DNA: TGTGCCAGCAGCGCGAGCTCCTACAATGAGCAGTTCTTC

clone size: many
J gene: TRBJ2-1
D gene: TRBD2
V gene: TRBV7-6
CDR3 protein: CASSQTGGAQEQFF
CDR3 DNA: TGTGCCAGCAGCCAGACCGGGGGGGCTCAAGAGCAGTTCTTC

clone size: many
J gene: TRBJ1-1
D gene: NA
V gene: TRBV12-3/TRBV12-4
CDR3 protein: CASQRGTEAFF
CDR3 DNA: TGTGCCAGCCAGCGGGGCACTGAAGCTTTCTTT

clone size: few
J gene: TRBJ1-1
D gene: NA
V gene: TRBV3-1
CDR3 protein: CASSLQWSNTEAFF
CDR3 DNA: TGTGCCAGCAGCCTCCAGTGGTCTAACACTGAAGCTTTCTTT

clone size: many
J gene: TRBJ2-2
D gene: NA
V gene: TRBV10-3
CDR3 protein: CAISEVWVSNTGELFF
CDR3 DNA: TGTGCCATCAGTGAGGTCTGGGTCTCGAACACCGGGGAGCTGTTTTTT

clone size: many
J gene: TRBJ2-7
D gene: TRBD1
V gene: TRBV11-2
CDR3 protein: CASTALRDRSYEQYF
CDR3 DNA: TGTGCCAGCACCGCACTCCGGGACAGATCCTACGAGCAGTACTTC

clone size: NA
J gene: TRBJ2-5
D gene: NA
V gene: TRBV24-1
CDR3 protein: CATSDPGKGETQYF
CDR3 DNA: TGTGCCACCAGTGACCCCGGAAAGGGTGAGACCCAGTACTTC

clone size: many
J gene: TRBJ2-3
D gene: TRBD1
V gene: TRBV5-1
CDR3 protein: CASSGGTGDVDTQYF
CDR3 DNA: TGCGCCAGCAGCGGCGGGACAGGGGATGTTGATACGCAGTATTTT

clone size: NA
J gene: TRBJ2-1
D gene: NA
V gene: TRBV20-1
CDR3 protein: CSARDISSPIGNEQFF
CDR3 DNA: TGCAGTGCTAGAGATATTAGCTCCCCTATAGGCAATGAGCAGTTCTTC

clone size: many
J gene: TRBJ2-1
D gene: TRBD1
V gene: TRBV4-3
CDR3 protein: CASSQTGLSSYNEQFF
CDR3 DNA: TGCGCCAGCAGCCAGACAGGGCTAAGCTCCTACAATGAGCAGTTCTTC